This TCR beta chain appears in the sequencing data of a study of Ad26.COV2.S vaccination and SARS-CoV-2 variants. The treatment: about 20 received Ad26.COV2.S at low or high dose, single or two shots; a few received placebo; per-sample allocation not given. Day 63 after the first injection of vaccine or placebo was the sampling time. The vaccine delivered Wuhan-strain SARS-CoV-2 spike through an Ad26 vector. V was pared by 5 bases and J by 3 bases, with 14 bases between. The CDR3 runs to 15 residues. The V gene's germline CDR1 is SGHTA and CDR2 FQGNSA. Using immunoSEQ multiplex PCR, the repertoire was profiled, and TCRdb retains in-frame clones only, with some absent. The profile covers 350,000 to 500,000 clones, with 90% appearing a single time and around 4.5% taken by the ten largest.

Sequencing used peripheral blood, obtained in a trial of Ad26.COV2.S vaccine versus placebo. This receptor was obtained from a person aged 18-65 years who received the Ad26.COV2.S COVID-19 vaccine or a placebo. The chain has TRBV7-2 and TRBJ1-5; no clear D gene. CDR3 protein: CASSPPGGNNQPQHF. In DNA form, the CDR3 reads TGTGCCAGCAGCCCCCCGGGAGGGAACAATCAGCCCCAGCATTTT.